Following are 3 T cell receptor beta chains from one sample sequenced in a study of Ad26.COV2.S vaccination and SARS-CoV-2 variants. Documented treatment: around 19 received Ad26.COV2.S at low or high dose, single or two shots; 5 received placebo; per-sample allocation not given. Each sample was drawn 63 days after the first injection (of vaccine or placebo). Libraries were prepared by immunoSEQ multiplex PCR; TCRdb keeps only in-frame clonotypes and omits some of them. The sample records around 270,000 clones, roughly 87% being singletons. The specimen comprised peripheral blood, sampled in a trial of Ad26.COV2.S vaccine versus placebo. The source of these receptors is a person between 18 and 59 years old who received the Ad26.COV2.S COVID-19 vaccine or a placebo.

The chain joins TRBV29-1 to TRBJ2-2; no clear D gene. The germline V gene has CDR1 SQVTM and CDR2 ANQGSEA. Trimming took 4 bases from V and 0 from J, leaving 6 bases between them. CDR3 length equals 13 residues. CDR3 DNA sequence: TGCAGCGTTGGTAATGCGAACACCGGGGAGCTGTTTTTT. Protein sequence: CSVGNANTGELFF.

The V call is TRBV29-1, the J call TRBJ2-2, with a tentative D call TRBD2 (5 bases). Trimming removed 5 bases from V and 5 bases from J, with 15 bases in between. The CDR3 contains 14 residues. Germline V gives CDR1 SQVTM, CDR2 ANQGSEA. The CDR3 DNA follows: TGCAGCGTTCTCATCGGGGTAAAAACCGGGGAGCTGTTTTTT. It yields the protein CSVLIGVKTGELFF.

The chain recombines TRBV6-4 with TRBJ2-3; TRBD2 agrees at 15 bases. The CDR3 is 18 residues long. After removal of 6 bases from V and 4 bases from J, the junction contained 11 bases not matched to a gene. Looked up from germline, CDR1 is MRHNA and CDR2 is SNTAGT. CDR3 protein: CASSPTGLAGGGSDTQYF. DNA for the CDR3: TGTGCCAGCAGCCCAACGGGACTAGCGGGAGGTGGATCAGATACGCAGTATTTT.